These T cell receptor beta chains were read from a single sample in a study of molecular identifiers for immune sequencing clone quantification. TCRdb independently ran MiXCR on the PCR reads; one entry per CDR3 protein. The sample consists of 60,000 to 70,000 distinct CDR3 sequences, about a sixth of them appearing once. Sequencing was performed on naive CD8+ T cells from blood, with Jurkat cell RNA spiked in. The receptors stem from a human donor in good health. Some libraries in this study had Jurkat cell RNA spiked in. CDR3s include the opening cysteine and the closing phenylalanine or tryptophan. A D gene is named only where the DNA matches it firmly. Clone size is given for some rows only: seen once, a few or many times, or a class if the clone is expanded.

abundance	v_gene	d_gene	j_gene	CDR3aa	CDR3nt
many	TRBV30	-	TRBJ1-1	CAWSVELGGTEAFF	TGTGCCTGGAGTGTAGAATTAGGGGGCACTGAAGCTTTCTTT
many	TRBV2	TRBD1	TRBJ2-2	CASSSGTGAAGELFF	TGTGCCAGCAGCTCTGGGACAGGGGCGGCCGGGGAGCTGTTTTTT
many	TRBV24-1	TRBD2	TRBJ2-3	CATSDSRLAGGPTDTQYF	TGTGCCACCAGTGATTCTCGACTAGCGGGAGGGCCAACAGATACGCAGTATTTT
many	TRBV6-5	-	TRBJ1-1	CASSYYSSAEAFF	TGTGCCAGCAGTTACTATTCTTCCGCCGAAGCTTTCTTT
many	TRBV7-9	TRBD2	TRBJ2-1	CASSSGGTSVGPYNEQFF	TGTGCCAGCAGCTCAGGGGGGACTAGCGTTGGACCTTACAATGAGCAGTTCTTC
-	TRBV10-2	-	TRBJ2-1	CASGVSSSYNEQLF	TGCGCCAGCGGTGTCTCCAGCTCCTACAATGAGCAGCTCTTC
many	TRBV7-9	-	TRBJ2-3	CATQSMGLHTDTQYF	TGTGCCACACAAAGTATGGGACTTCACACAGATACGCAGTATTTT
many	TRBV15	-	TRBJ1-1	CATSPHLNTEAFF	TGTGCCACCAGCCCGCATTTGAACACTGAAGCTTTCTTT
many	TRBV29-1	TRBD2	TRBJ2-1	CSIRASGSYEQFF	TGCAGCATTAGGGCTAGCGGGAGCTATGAGCAGTTCTTC
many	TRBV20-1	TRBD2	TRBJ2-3	CSARVIAGTSTNTDTQYF	TGCAGTGCTAGAGTTATAGCGGGAACCTCAACGAACACAGATACGCAGTATTTT
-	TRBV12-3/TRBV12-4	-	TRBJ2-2	CASSLAVNTGELFF	TGTGCCAGCAGTTTAGCAGTAAACACCGGGGAGCTGTTTTTT
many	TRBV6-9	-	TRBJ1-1	CASKILVNSQHVGYGSTAFF	TGTGCCAGCAAGATCCTGGTGAACTCCCAACACGTGGGGTATGGCTCGACAGCTTTCTTT
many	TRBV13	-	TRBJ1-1	CASSEALWDTEAFF	TGTGCCAGCAGCGAGGCCCTATGGGACACTGAAGCTTTCTTT
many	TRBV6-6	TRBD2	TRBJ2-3	CASSSLQDPSGSWSTDTQYF	TGTGCCAGCAGTTCCCTCCAAGACCCTAGCGGGAGTTGGAGCACAGATACGCAGTATTTT
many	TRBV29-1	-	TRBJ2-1	CSVEGRARMNEQFF	TGCAGCGTTGAGGGAAGGGCTAGGATGAATGAGCAGTTCTTC
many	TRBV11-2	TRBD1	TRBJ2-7	CASSLSGRGLSYEQYF	TGTGCCAGCAGCTTATCCGGCAGGGGGCTTTCCTACGAGCAGTACTTC
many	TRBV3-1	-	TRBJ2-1	CASSQASDYYNEQFF	TGTGCCAGCAGCCAAGCTAGCGACTACTACAATGAGCAGTTCTTC
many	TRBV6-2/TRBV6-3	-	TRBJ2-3	CASNDPGATDTQYF	TGTGCCAGCAACGACCCTGGAGCTACAGATACGCAGTATTTT
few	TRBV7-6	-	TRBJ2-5	CASSLAEGTYQETQYF	TGTGCCAGCAGCTTAGCGGAGGGGACGTACCAAGAGACCCAGTACTTC
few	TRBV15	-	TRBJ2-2	CATSPDSHTGELFF	TGTGCCACCAGCCCGGACTCGCACACCGGGGAGCTGTTTTTT
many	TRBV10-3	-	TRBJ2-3	CAISTNRVGDTQYF	TGTGCCATCAGTACCAACAGGGTGGGAGATACGCAGTATTTT
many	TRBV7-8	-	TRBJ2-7	CASSLARTGGSSHEQYF	TGTGCCAGCAGCTTAGCCCGGACAGGAGGGTCCTCTCACGAGCAGTACTTC
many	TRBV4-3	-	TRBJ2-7	CASSQGWRDYVEQYF	TGCGCCAGCAGCCAAGGATGGCGGGATTACGTCGAGCAGTACTTC
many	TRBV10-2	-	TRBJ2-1	CASKPTGGNNEQFF	TGCGCCAGCAAGCCGACAGGAGGAAACAATGAGCAGTTCTTC
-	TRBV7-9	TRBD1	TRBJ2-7	CASSSGQGEDEQYF	TGTGCCAGCAGCTCCGGACAGGGGGAAGACGAGCAGTACTTC
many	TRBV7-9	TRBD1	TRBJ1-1	CASSLGQGGLAAEAFF	TGTGCCAGCAGCTTGGGACAGGGCGGTTTAGCGGCTGAAGCTTTCTTT
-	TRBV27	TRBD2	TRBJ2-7	CASSFAGGYEQYF	TGTGCCAGCAGTTTTGCGGGAGGCTACGAGCAGTACTTC
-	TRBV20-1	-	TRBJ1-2	CSARDPRPSAAYGYTF	TGCAGTGCTAGAGATCCGAGGCCGTCGGCGGCTTATGGCTACACCTTC
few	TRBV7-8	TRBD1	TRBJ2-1	CASSSRDRVFLRNEQFF	TGTGCCAGCAGCTCCCGGGACAGAGTCTTTTTGCGCAATGAGCAGTTCTTC
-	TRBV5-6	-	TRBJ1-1	CASSAYRDTEAFF	TGTGCCAGCAGCGCCTACAGGGACACTGAAGCTTTCTTT
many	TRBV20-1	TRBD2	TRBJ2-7	CSAKGLASEQYF	TGCAGTGCAAAGGGACTAGCGAGTGAGCAGTACTTC
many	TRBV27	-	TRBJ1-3	CASSPKAAGAGNTIYF	TGTGCCAGCAGCCCAAAGGCCGCGGGGGCTGGAAACACCATATATTTT
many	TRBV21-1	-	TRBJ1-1	CASSKDHKNRSEAFF	TGTGCCAGCAGCAAAGACCACAAGAACAGGAGTGAAGCTTTCTTT
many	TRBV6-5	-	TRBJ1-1	CATTTGSTEAFF	TGTGCCACCACAACAGGGAGCACTGAAGCTTTCTTT
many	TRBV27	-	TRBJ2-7	CASSFQGYLAYEQYF	TGTGCCAGCAGTTTTCAGGGGTACTTAGCCTACGAGCAGTACTTC
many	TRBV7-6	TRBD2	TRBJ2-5	CASSEHPGLAGEETQYF	TGTGCCAGCAGCGAACACCCGGGACTAGCGGGTGAAGAGACCCAGTACTTC
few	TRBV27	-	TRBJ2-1	CASSWFSEQFF	TGTGCCAGCAGTTGGTTCTCTGAGCAGTTCTTC
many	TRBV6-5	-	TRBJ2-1	CASSLGAPWQLVHNEQFF	TGTGCCAGCAGTTTGGGGGCCCCCTGGCAGTTAGTACACAATGAGCAGTTCTTC
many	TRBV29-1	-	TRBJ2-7	CSVRWAGAYYEQYF	TGCAGCGTCCGTTGGGCAGGGGCCTACTACGAGCAGTACTTC
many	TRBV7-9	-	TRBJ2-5	CASGPIVSVGETQYF	TGTGCCAGCGGCCCGATCGTTTCAGTAGGAGAGACCCAGTACTTC
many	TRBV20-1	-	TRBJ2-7	CSASILGTWEQYF	TGCAGTGCTAGTATTCTAGGAACTTGGGAGCAGTACTTC
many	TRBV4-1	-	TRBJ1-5	CASSQERGLGNQPQHF	TGCGCCAGCAGCCAAGAGAGGGGGTTGGGCAATCAGCCCCAGCATTTT
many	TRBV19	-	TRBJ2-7	CASSITASYEQYF	TGTGCCAGTAGTATTACGGCCAGCTACGAGCAGTACTTC
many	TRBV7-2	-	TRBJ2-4	CASSLAPYGLAKNIQYF	TGTGCCAGCAGCTTAGCACCGTATGGTCTAGCCAAAAACATTCAGTACTTC
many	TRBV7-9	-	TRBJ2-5	CASSLAEGSLETQYF	TGTGCCAGCAGCTTAGCCGAGGGTTCTTTGGAGACCCAGTACTTC
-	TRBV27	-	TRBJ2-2	CASSYLPGAGSAGELFF	TGTGCCAGCAGTTACCTCCCGGGAGCAGGGAGCGCCGGGGAGCTGTTTTTT